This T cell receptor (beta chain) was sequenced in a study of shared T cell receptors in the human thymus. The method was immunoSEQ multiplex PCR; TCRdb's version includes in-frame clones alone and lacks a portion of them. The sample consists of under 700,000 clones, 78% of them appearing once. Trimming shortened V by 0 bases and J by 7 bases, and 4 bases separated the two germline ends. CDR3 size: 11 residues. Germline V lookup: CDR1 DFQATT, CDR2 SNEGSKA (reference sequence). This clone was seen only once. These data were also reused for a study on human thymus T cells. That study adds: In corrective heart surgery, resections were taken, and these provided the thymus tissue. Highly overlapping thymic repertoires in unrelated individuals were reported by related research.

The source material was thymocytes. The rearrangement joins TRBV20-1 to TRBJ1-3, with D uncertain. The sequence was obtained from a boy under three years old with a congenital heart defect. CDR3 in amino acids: CSARDLNTIYF. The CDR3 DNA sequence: TGCAGTGCTAGAGATCTTAACACCATATATTTT.